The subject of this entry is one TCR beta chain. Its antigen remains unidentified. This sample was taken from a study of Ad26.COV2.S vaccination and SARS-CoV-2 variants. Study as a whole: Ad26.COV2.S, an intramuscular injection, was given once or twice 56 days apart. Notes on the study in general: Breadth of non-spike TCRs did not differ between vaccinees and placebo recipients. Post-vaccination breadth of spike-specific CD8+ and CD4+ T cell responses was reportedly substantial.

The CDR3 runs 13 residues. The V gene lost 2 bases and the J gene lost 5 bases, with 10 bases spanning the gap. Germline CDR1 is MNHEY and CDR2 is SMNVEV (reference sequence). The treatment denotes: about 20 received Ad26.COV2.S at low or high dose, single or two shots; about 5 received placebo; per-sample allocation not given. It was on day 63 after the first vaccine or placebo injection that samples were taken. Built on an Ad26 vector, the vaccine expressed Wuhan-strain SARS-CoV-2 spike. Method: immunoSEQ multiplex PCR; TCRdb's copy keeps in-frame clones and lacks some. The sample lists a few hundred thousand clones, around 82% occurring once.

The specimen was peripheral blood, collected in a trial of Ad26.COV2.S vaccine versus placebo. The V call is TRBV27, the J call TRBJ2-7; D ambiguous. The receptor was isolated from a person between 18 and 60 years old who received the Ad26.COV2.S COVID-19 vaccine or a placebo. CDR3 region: CASSLQGSHEQYF. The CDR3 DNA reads TGTGCCAGCAGTTTACAAGGCAGCCACGAGCAGTACTTC.